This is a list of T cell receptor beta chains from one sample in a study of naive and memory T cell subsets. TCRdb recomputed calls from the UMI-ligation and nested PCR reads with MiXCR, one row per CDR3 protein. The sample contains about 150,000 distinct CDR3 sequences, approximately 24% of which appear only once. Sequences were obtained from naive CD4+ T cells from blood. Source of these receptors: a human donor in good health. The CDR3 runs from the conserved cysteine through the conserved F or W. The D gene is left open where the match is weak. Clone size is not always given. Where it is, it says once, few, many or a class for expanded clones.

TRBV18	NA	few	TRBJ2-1	TGTGCCAGCTCACCTCTTACTAGAAACAATGAGCAGTTCTTC	CASSPLTRNNEQFF
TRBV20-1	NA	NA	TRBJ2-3	TGCAGTGCTAGTGGCAGCGATACCTCCTTCACAGATACGCAGTATTTT	CSASGSDTSFTDTQYF
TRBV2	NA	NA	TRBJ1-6	TGTGCCAGCAGTTTTGAGGGACAAGCAGGCTCACCCCTCCACTTT	CASSFEGQAGSPLHF
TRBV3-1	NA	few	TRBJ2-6	TGTGCCAGCAGCCAAGTTATCTCTTCTGGGGCCAACGTCCTGACTTTC	CASSQVISSGANVLTF
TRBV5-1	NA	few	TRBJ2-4	TGCGCCAGCAGCTTGGGCCTGGGAATGGTAGCCAAAAACATTCAGTACTTC	CASSLGLGMVAKNIQYF
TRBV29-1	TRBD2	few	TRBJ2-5	TGCAGCGTTGACCCACTAGCGGGAGGGATGGAGACCCAGTACTTC	CSVDPLAGGMETQYF
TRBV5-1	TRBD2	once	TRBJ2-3	TGCGCCAGCTCCTCGGGACTAGTGTACGCAGATACGCAGTATTTT	CASSSGLVYADTQYF
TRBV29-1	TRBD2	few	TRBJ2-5	TGCAGCGTTGAGGGACTAGCGTCTTGGGAGACCCAGTACTTC	CSVEGLASWETQYF
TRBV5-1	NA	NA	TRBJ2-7	TGCGCCAGCAGCTTGGTGGCCTCATCTTCCGCCTACGAGCAGTACTTC	CASSLVASSSAYEQYF
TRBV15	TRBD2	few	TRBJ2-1	TGTGCCACCAGCCCACAGTGGGGGGGGGGCAATGAGCAGTTCTTC	CATSPQWGGGNEQFF
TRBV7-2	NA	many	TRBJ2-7	TGTGCCAGCAGCTTAGTCGGGTACGAGCAGTACTTC	CASSLVGYEQYF
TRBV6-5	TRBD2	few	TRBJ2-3	TGTGCCAGCAGTTTCGGACTAGCGGTTTCCACAGATACGCAGTATTTT	CASSFGLAVSTDTQYF
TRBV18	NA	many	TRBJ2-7	TGTGCCAGCTCACCGGACAGATACTCCTACGAGCAGTACTTC	CASSPDRYSYEQYF
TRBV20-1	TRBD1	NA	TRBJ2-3	TGCAGTGCAACCGGGACAGGGAACACAGATACGCAGTATTTT	CSATGTGNTDTQYF
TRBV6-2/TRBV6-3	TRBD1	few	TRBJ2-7	TGTGCCAGCAGTCCCGGGACAGGGGGTTCCTACGAGCAGTACTTC	CASSPGTGGSYEQYF
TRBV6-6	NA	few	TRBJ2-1	TGTGCCAGCAGTTATCCGCACGGGAGCGGTGAGCAGTTCTTC	CASSYPHGSGEQFF
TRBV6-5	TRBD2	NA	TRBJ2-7	TGTGCCGGCAGTGGGACTAGCGGAAGGAGCTCCTACGAGCAGTACTTC	CAGSGTSGRSSYEQYF
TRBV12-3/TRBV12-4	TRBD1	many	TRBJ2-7	TGTGCCAGCAGTTTACGGTTTGGAACAGGGGGCGGCGAGCAGTACTTC	CASSLRFGTGGGEQYF
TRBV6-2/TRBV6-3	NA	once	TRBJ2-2	TGTGCCAGCAGGGGGGTCGCCGGGGAGCTGTTTTTT	CASRGVAGELFF
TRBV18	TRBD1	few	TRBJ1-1	TGTGCCAGCTCTACAGGGGGCCCTGAAGCTTTCTTT	CASSTGGPEAFF
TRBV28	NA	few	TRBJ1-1	TGTGCCAGCAGTCTCGGGCCAACTGAAGCTTTCTTT	CASSLGPTEAFF
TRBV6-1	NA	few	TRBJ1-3	TGTGCCAGCAGTGAAGCGCCGGGAACTGGAAACACCATATATTTT	CASSEAPGTGNTIYF
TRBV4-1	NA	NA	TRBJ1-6	TGCGCCAGCAGCCAAGGTTTTGGGCAGTATACACCCCTCCACTTT	CASSQGFGQYTPLHF
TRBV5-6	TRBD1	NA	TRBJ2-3	TGTGCCAGCAGCTTGGTAGGGACAGGCTTCACAGATACGCAGTATTTT	CASSLVGTGFTDTQYF
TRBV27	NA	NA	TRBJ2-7	TGTGCCAGCAGTTTATTGGGACTTGGGGGCGAGCAGTACTTC	CASSLLGLGGEQYF
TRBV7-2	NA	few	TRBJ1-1	TGTGCCAGCAGCTTAGCGTTTCGGGGAGGGACTGAAGCTTTCTTT	CASSLAFRGGTEAFF
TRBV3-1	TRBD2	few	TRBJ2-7	TGTGCCAGCAGCCAATCTCTTCGGACTAGTCGCTACGAGCAGTACTTC	CASSQSLRTSRYEQYF
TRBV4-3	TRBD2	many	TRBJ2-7	TGCGCCAGCAGCCCCGGACTAGCGGGTGTACACGAGCAGTACTTC	CASSPGLAGVHEQYF
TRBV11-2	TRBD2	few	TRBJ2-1	TGTGCCAGCAGCCCCGGGGTAGCGGGGTACAATGAGCAGTTCTTC	CASSPGVAGYNEQFF
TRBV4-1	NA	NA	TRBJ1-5	TGCGCCAGCAGCCAAGATCAGGGCAGCGGGCAATGGCCCCAGCATTTT	CASSQDQGSGQWPQHF
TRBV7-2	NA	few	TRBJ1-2	TGTGCCAGCAGCTTAGTTCCAGGGAGTTATGGCTACACCTTC	CASSLVPGSYGYTF
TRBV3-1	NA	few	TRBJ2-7	TGTGCCAGCAGCCTACAGGGAATTGAGCAGTACTTC	CASSLQGIEQYF
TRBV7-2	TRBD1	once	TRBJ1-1	TGTGCCAGCAGAACCTGGACAGGTGGAGGGCGGTCTGAAGCTTTCTTT	CASRTWTGGGRSEAFF
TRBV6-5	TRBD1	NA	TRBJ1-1	TGTGCCAGCAGTTATCGGCGGGACAGTAAAACTTTCTTT	CASSYRRDSKTFF
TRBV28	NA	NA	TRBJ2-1	TGTGCCACCTTTCGACAGAGAAAGTCCTACAATGAGCAGTTCTTC	CATFRQRKSYNEQFF
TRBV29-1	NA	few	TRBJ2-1	TGCAGCGTATTGCCTAGTAATGAGCAGTTCTTC	CSVLPSNEQFF
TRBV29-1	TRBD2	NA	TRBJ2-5	TGCAGCGTAAAAGCGGGAGGGCCGGGGGAGACCCAGTACTTC	CSVKAGGPGETQYF
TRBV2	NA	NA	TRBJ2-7	TGTGCCAGCAGTGATTTACCGGGAACGGGCGAGCAGTACTTC	CASSDLPGTGEQYF
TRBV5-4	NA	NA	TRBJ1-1	TGTGCCAGCAGCTTGGCGCACACTGAAGCTTTCTTT	CASSLAHTEAFF
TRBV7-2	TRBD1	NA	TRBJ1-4	TGTGCCAGCAGCTCTCTGAAAACCGCGACAGGGCGTGATGAAAAACTGTTTTTT	CASSSLKTATGRDEKLFF
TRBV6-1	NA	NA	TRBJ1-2	TGTGCCAGCACAAGACAGGCGCACGCTAACTATGGCTACACCTTC	CASTRQAHANYGYTF
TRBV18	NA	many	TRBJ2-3	TGTGCCAGCTCACCGATGACTGGGACGCAGTATTTT	CASSPMTGTQYF